The 22 T cell receptor beta chains listed next were all sequenced from one sample in a study of blood T cell repertoires in COVID-19. Some clones are missing from TCRdb's copy, which holds only in-frame ones; the method was immunoSEQ multiplex PCR. The profile shows over 5,500 clones, 88% of them singletons. Sequenced material: peripheral blood. These receptors came from a human donor in a cohort sampled during active COVID-19.

V is TRBV3-1 (or the pseudogene TRBV3-2) and J is TRBJ2-1, with a possible D match to TRBD2 (5 bases). Germline loops: CDR1 LGHDT, CDR2 YNNKEL (reference sequence). V dropped 4 bases and J dropped 5 bases, with 18 bases sitting between them. The CDR3 contains 16 residues. For the CDR3, the DNA is TGTGCCAGCAGCCCCCCCCAACTAGTCGGGGACAATGAGCAGTTCTTC. It yields the protein CASSPPQLVGDNEQFF.

The rearrangement uses TRBV9 and TRBJ2-7; 9 bases map to TRBD1. The junction had 3 bases not matched to a gene; V was cut back by 0 bases and J by 5 bases. The germline CDR1 and CDR2 sequences are SGDLS and YYNGEE. The CDR3 has 14 amino acids. The CDR3 DNA sequence: TGTGCCAGCAGCGTAGTGGGACAGGGCGACGAGCAGTACTTC. The encoded protein is CASSVVGQGDEQYF.

This clone was seen a few times. This chain links TRBV5-1 with TRBJ2-1; D unresolved. The V end lost 4 bases, the J end lost 2 bases, and 13 bases lay between the germline ends. Germline loops: CDR1 SGHRS, CDR2 YFSETQ. This CDR3 region has 15 residues. CDR3 loop: CASSPFGGPYNEQFF. CDR3 nucleotides: TGCGCCAGCAGCCCCTTTGGCGGCCCCTACAATGAGCAGTTCTTC.

The V call is TRBV5-4, the J call TRBJ2-1; 11 bases align to TRBD1. Per germline, CDR1 SGHNT and CDR2 YYREEE (reference sequence). Trimming cost V 10 bases and J 1 base; bases outside gene matches: 10. The CDR3 contains 16 residues. The CDR3, as DNA: TGTGCCGTAGGACAGGGGGCGGAAAGTTCCTACAATGAGCAGTTCTTC. Its protein product is CAVGQGAESSYNEQFF.

J is TRBJ1-2 and V is TRBV5-1, with unresolved D. The germline gives CDR1 SGHRS, CDR2 YFSETQ. The CDR3 is 13 residues long. V shed 0 bases and J shed 6 bases, with 9 bases lying between them. CDR3 DNA: TGCGCCAGCAGCTTGGGCGACTCGAATGGCTACACCTTC. It specifies CASSLGDSNGYTF.

The V and J genes are TRBV21-1 and TRBJ2-3; the table's D gene call, TRBD1, was not cross checked with the DNA. TRBV21-1 is a pseudogene. CDR3 size: 16 residues. The CDR3 region has the DNA TGTGCCAGCAGCAAAGACCCCGACAGGGGCACAGATACGCAGTATTTT. Protein: CASSKDPDRGTDTQYF.

V usage is TRBV2 and J usage is TRBJ2-1; TRBD1 matches at 9 bases. The CDR3 runs to 14 residues. J was trimmed by 4 bases and V by 8 bases; bases with no gene match: 6. Germline CDR1 is SNHLY and CDR2 is FYNNEI. DNA of the CDR3: TGTGCCAGCGGGCCGGGACAGGGTTACAATGAGCAGTTCTTC. Its protein product is CASGPGQGYNEQFF. Drawing the rest from reference TRBV2 and TRBJ2-1, the complete variable domain is EPEVTQTPSHQVTQMGQEVILRCVPISNHLYFYWYRQILGQKVEFLVSFYNNEISEKSEIFDDQFSVERPDGSNFTLKIRSTKLEDSAMYFCASGPGQGYNEQFFGPGTRLTVL.

The V call is TRBV30, the J call TRBJ2-5, with TRBD1 matching 9 bases. Germline values: CDR1 GTSNPN, CDR2 SVGIG (reference sequence). Trimming at V came to 0 bases and at J to 3 bases, leaving 8 bases not matched to a gene. The CDR3 has 16 amino acids. CDR3 protein: CAWSVQSGQGEETQYF. The CDR3 region has the DNA TGTGCCTGGAGTGTACAGTCGGGACAGGGTGAAGAGACCCAGTACTTC. The full variable domain, completed using reference TRBV30 and TRBJ2-5, is SQTIHQWPATLVQPVGSPLSLECTVEGTSNPNLYWYRQAAGRGLQLLFYSVGIGQISSEVPQNLSASRPQDRQFILSSKKLLLSDSGFYLCAWSVQSGQGEETQYFGPGTRLLVL.

The sample holds one count of this clone. This chain uses TRBV4-2 with TRBJ2-1; maybe TRBD2 (7 bases). V was cut by 0 bases and J by 4 bases, with 16 bases left in between. The CDR3 is 17 residues long. Per the germline V gene, CDR1 is LGHNA and CDR2 is YNFKEQ. CDR3 region: CASSQDGRGEIYNEQFF. CDR3 nucleotide sequence: TGTGCCAGCAGCCAAGATGGGAGGGGGGAGATTTACAATGAGCAGTTCTTC.

In its sample, this clone was seen once. This chain joins TRBV7-9 and TRBJ2-1; TRBD2 is a possible D gene (6 bases). The CDR3 runs 15 residues. Germline CDR1 SEHNR, CDR2 FQNEAQ (reference sequence). Deletions cut 8 bases from V and 6 bases from J, with 20 bases between. Written as DNA, the CDR3 is TGTGCCAGCGGTTTGACAGCCTTGGGGGGCAATGAGCAGTTCTTC. Its translation is CASGLTALGGNEQFF.

The chain links TRBV7-9 to TRBJ1-1, with D perhaps TRBD1 (6 bases). V gave up 5 bases and J gave up 10 bases, with 20 bases separating them. The CDR3 is 14 amino acids. The germline gives CDR1 SEHNR, CDR2 FQNEAQ (reference sequence). The CDR3 spells CASSRAGAQRGAFF. Here the CDR3 DNA reads TGTGCCAGCAGCCGTGCAGGGGCGCAGAGGGGAGCTTTCTTT.

This clone was seen just once. The chain couples TRBV12-3 or TRBV12-4 to TRBJ1-2; the D is unclear. CDR3 length: 13 amino acids. Trimming cost V 1 base and J 7 bases, with 10 bases left between them. The CDR3 region has the DNA TGTGCCAGCAGTTTAGAGCCCATTGTTGGCTACACCTTC. Protein: CASSLEPIVGYTF.

The chain combines TRBV4-1 with TRBJ1-6; no clear D gene. The CDR3 has 14 amino acids. Trimming cost V 0 bases and J 7 bases, with 7 bases left between them. The germline V gene encodes CDR1 MGHRA and CDR2 YSYEKL. This CDR3 reads CASSQDELNSPLHF. The DNA for the CDR3 is TGCGCCAGCAGCCAAGACGAACTAAATTCACCCCTCCACTTT.

This chain uses TRBV4-1 with TRBJ2-7; D is possibly TRBD1 (6 bases). Germline CDR1 reads MGHRA; CDR2 reads YSYEKL. Trimming removed 0 bases from V and 0 bases from J, with 12 bases in between. The CDR3 totals 16 residues. CDR3 bases: TGCGCCAGCAGCCAAGAATTCGGACAGTACTCCTACGAGCAGTACTTC. This encodes CASSQEFGQYSYEQYF.

This clone was detected a few times. V is TRBV4-2 and J is TRBJ1-3; D unresolved. This CDR3 region has 16 residues. V shed 0 bases and J shed 0 bases, with 9 bases lying between them. CDR1 is LGHNA and CDR2 is YNFKEQ in the germline V gene. CDR3 coding DNA: TGTGCCAGCAGCCAAGATTACAGAAGCTCTGGAAACACCATATATTTT. This translates into CASSQDYRSSGNTIYF.

This clone was seen a single time. The rearrangement links TRBV5-1 to TRBJ1-3; tentative D call: TRBD1 (6 bases). From germline, CDR1 is SGHRS and CDR2 YFSETQ. Deletions cut 4 bases from V and 9 bases from J, with 23 bases between. The CDR3 extends over 16 amino acids. CDR3 region: CASSMLQGPGRGTIYF. For the CDR3, the DNA is TGCGCCAGCAGCATGCTACAGGGTCCAGGAAGGGGCACCATATATTTT.

The chain combines TRBV4-2 with TRBJ1-2; 7 bases align to TRBD1. The CDR3 loop spans 14 amino acids. The ends lost 3 bases at V and 4 bases at J; junction bases unmatched: 5. Germline loops: CDR1 LGHNA, CDR2 YNFKEQ. This CDR3 is CASSHLGGAYGYTF. CDR3 nucleotides: TGTGCCAGCAGCCATCTAGGGGGCGCCTATGGCTACACCTTC.

This chain links TRBV5-1 with TRBJ2-2, with D possibly matching TRBD1 (7 bases). Germline lookup yields CDR1 SGHRS and CDR2 YFSETQ. This CDR3 spans 17 amino acids. V was shortened by 1 base and J by 2 bases, with 15 bases between the two germline ends. DNA of the CDR3: TGCGCCAGCAGCTTGTCTCGGGGGACAGCAAACACCGGGGAGCTGTTTTTT. The encoded protein is CASSLSRGTANTGELFF.

The chain recombines TRBV28 with TRBJ2-7, with 14 bases aligning to TRBD2. V lost 4 bases, J lost 6 bases, and 8 bases stayed unmatched. CDR3 length: 16 residues. The germline gives CDR1 MDHEN, CDR2 SYDVKM. The CDR3 DNA is TGTGCCAGCAGTTCCTATCGACTAGCGGGGGGGGGCGAGCAGTACTTC. Translating it yields CASSSYRLAGGGEQYF.

This chain joins TRBV4-1 and TRBJ2-3, with D possibly matching TRBD2 (6 bases). The V and J ends lost 2 bases and 2 bases respectively, with 17 bases between them. Germline values: CDR1 MGHRA, CDR2 YSYEKL. The CDR3 contains 17 residues. The CDR3 spells CASSQRRRGTFTDTQYF. As DNA, the CDR3 is TGCGCCAGCAGCCAACGGAGGCGGGGTACATTCACAGATACGCAGTATTTT.

The chain links TRBV7-9 to TRBJ2-1; 7 nucleotides match TRBD2. Germline-derived CDR1 and CDR2 are SEHNR and FQNEAQ (reference sequence). CDR3 size: 16 residues. Unmatched junction bases numbered 18, after V lost 8 bases and J lost 8 bases. The CDR3 sequence: CASSPRRLAVRDEQFF. The CDR3, as DNA: TGTGCCAGCTCCCCCCGACGACTAGCTGTAAGGGATGAGCAGTTCTTC.

The gene calls are TRBV5-1 and TRBJ2-3; 8 bases are shared with TRBD2. Germline assignment: CDR1 SGHRS and CDR2 YFSETQ. V gave up 0 bases and J gave up 2 bases; unmatched junction bases: 5. CDR3 length: 16 amino acids. CDR3 in DNA: TGCGCCAGCAGCTTGGGACCGGGGGGGCCCACAGATACGCAGTATTTT. Residues: CASSLGPGGPTDTQYF.